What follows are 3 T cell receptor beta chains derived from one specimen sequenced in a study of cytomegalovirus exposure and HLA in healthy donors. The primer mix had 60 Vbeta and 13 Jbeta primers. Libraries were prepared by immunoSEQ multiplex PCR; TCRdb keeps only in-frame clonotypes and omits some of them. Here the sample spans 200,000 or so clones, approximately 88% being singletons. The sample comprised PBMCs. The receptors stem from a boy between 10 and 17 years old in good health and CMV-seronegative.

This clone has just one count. CDR3 amino acids: CASSQSGHQPQHF. CDR3 nucleotide sequence: TGCGCCAGCAGCCAAAGCGGGCATCAGCCCCAGCATTTT. The rearrangement uses TRBV5-1 and TRBJ1-5; D not resolved. Germline V gene sequence: CDR1 SGHRS, CDR2 YFSETQ. This CDR3 has 13 residues. V dropped 4 bases and J dropped 5 bases, with 10 bases sitting between them.

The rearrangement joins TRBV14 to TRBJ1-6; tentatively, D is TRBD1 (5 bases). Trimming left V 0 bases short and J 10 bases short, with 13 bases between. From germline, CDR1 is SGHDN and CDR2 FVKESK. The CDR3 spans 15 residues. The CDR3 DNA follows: TGTGCCAGCAGCCAAGATTCAGGGCTTCCATCACCCCTCCACTTT. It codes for CASSQDSGLPSPLHF.

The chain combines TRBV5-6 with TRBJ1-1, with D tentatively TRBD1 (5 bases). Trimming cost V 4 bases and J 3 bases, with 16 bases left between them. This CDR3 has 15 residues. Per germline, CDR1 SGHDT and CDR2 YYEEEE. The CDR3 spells CASSPPSGYDTEAFF. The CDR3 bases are TGTGCCAGCAGCCCCCCCTCAGGGTACGACACTGAAGCTTTCTTT.